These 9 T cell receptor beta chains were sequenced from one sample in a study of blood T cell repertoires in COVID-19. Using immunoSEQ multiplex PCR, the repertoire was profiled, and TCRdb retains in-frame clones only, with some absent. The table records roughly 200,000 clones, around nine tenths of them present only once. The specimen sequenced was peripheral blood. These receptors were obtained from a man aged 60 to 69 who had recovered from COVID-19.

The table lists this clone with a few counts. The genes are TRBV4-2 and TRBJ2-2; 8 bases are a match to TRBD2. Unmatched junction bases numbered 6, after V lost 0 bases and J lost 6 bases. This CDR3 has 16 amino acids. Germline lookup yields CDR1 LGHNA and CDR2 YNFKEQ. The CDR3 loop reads CASSQELGLGAGELFF. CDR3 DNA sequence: TGTGCCAGCAGCCAAGAACTGGGACTAGGGGCCGGGGAGCTGTTTTTT.

In DNA form, the CDR3 reads TGTGCCTGGAGTTGGGGGGGTTCACCCCTCCACTTT. This gives the protein CAWSWGGSPLHF. The chain has TRBV30 and TRBJ1-6; weak D call: TRBD1 (5 bases). Germline values: CDR1 GTSNPN, CDR2 SVGIG (reference sequence). V was clipped by 2 bases and J by 9 bases, with 8 bases between them. The CDR3 has 12 amino acids.

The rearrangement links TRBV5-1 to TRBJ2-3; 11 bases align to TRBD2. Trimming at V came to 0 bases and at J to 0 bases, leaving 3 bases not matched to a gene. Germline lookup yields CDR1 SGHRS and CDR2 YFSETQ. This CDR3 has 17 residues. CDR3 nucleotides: TGCGCCAGCAGCTTGGTAGCGGGGGGGCTTAGCACAGATACGCAGTATTTT. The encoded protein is CASSLVAGGLSTDTQYF.

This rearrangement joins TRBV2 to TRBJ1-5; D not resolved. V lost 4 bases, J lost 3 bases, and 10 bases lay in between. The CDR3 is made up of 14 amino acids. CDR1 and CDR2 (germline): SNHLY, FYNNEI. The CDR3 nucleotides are TGTGCCAGCAGTGTATCTGGAGTCAATCAGCCCCAGCATTTT. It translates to CASSVSGVNQPQHF.

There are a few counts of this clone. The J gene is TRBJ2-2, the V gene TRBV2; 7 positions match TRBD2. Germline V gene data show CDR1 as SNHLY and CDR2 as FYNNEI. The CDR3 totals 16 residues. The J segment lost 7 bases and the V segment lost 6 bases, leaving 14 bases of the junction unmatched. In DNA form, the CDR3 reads TGTGCCAGCAGCGCCAGGAGCGGGGAAACAGGCGGGGAGCTGTTTTTT. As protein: CASSARSGETGGELFF. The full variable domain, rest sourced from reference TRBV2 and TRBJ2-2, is EPEVTQTPSHQVTQMGQEVILRCVPISNHLYFYWYRQILGQKVEFLVSFYNNEISEKSEIFDDQFSVERPDGSNFTLKIRSTKLEDSAMYFCASSARSGETGGELFFGEGSRLTVL.

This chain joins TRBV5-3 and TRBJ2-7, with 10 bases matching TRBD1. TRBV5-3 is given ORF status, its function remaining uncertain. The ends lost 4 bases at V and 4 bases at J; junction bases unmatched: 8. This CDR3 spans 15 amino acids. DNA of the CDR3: TGTGCCAGAAGCCACCCGGGACAGGGGTCGTACGAGCAGTACTTC. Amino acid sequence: CARSHPGQGSYEQYF.

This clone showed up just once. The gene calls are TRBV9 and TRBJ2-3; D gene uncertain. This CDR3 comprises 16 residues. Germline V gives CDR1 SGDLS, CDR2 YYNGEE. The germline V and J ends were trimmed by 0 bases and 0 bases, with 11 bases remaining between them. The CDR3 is CASSVDPGPSTDTQYF. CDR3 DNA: TGTGCCAGCAGCGTAGATCCGGGTCCTAGCACAGATACGCAGTATTTT. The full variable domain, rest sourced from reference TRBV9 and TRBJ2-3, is DSGVTQTPKHLITATGQRVTLRCSPRSGDLSVYWYQQSLDQGLQFLIQYYNGEERAKGNILERFSAQQFPDLHSELNLSSLELGDSALYFCASSVDPGPSTDTQYFGPGTRLTVL.

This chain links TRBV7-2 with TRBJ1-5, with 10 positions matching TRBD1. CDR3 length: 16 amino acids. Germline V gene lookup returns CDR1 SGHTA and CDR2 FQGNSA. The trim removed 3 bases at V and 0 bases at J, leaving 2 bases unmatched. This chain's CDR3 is CASSLWTGGSNQPQHF. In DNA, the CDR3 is TGTGCCAGCAGCTTGTGGACAGGGGGTAGCAATCAGCCCCAGCATTTT.

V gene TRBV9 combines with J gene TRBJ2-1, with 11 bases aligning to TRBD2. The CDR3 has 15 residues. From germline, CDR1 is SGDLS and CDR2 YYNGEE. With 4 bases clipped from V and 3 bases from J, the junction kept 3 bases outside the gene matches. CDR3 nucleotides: TGTGCCAGCAGCCTTACTAGCGGGGGCTACAATGAGCAGTTCTTC. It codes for CASSLTSGGYNEQFF. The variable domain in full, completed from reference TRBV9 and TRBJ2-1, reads DSGVTQTPKHLITATGQRVTLRCSPRSGDLSVYWYQQSLDQGLQFLIQYYNGEERAKGNILERFSAQQFPDLHSELNLSSLELGDSALYFCASSLTSGGYNEQFFGPGTRLTVL.